Shown below are 6 T cell receptor beta chains from a single sample sequenced in a study of T cell responses to AZD1222 COVID-19 vaccine. Generated by immunoSEQ multiplex PCR, the TCRdb table keeps only in-frame clones and is missing some. The sample yields approximately 130,000 clones, over 90% seen once. The sequencing here drew on peripheral blood, taken on day 0 of AZD1222 vaccination. The receptors stem from an adult in good health.

The chain employs TRBV11-2 and TRBJ1-1; 7 bases are a match to TRBD1. V trimming: 5 bases; J trimming: 11 bases; junction bases outside the gene matches: 17. The CDR3 loop spans 15 amino acids. Germline assignment: CDR1 SGHAT and CDR2 FQNNGV. The CDR3 loop is CASSHTTGELIAAFF. CDR3 in DNA: TGTGCCAGCAGCCATACTACAGGGGAGCTGATCGCCGCTTTCTTT. The full variable domain, rest sourced from reference TRBV11-2 and TRBJ1-1, is EAGVAQSPRYKIIEKRQSVAFWCNPISGHATLYWYQQILGQGPKLLIQFQNNGVVDDSQLPKDRFSAERLKGVDSTLKIQPAKLEDSAVYLCASSHTTGELIAAFFGQGTRLTVV.

The chain carries TRBV5-1 and TRBJ2-3; D possibly uses TRBD1 or TRBD2 (7 bases each). The V gene lost 4 bases and the J gene lost 2 bases, with 14 bases spanning the gap. The CDR3 loop spans 15 amino acids. Germline CDR1 is SGHRS and CDR2 is YFSETQ. CDR3 DNA: TGCGCCAGCAGCCTCAGGGGGGGAAACACAGATACGCAGTATTTT. Translation: CASSLRGGNTDTQYF.

The rearrangement links TRBV27 to TRBJ1-2; the match to TRBD1 covers 12 bases. CDR3 length equals 15 residues. V was pared by 4 bases and J by 4 bases, with 4 bases of the junction left unmatched. Per germline, CDR1 MNHEY and CDR2 SMNVEV (reference sequence). The CDR3 DNA reads as TGTGCCAGCAGTTCGCCGGGACAGGGGGCCTATGGCTACACCTTC. Amino acid sequence: CASSSPGQGAYGYTF.

The chain employs TRBV11-2 and TRBJ1-2; 7 bases line up with TRBD1. The CDR3 has 14 amino acids. Looked up from germline, CDR1 is SGHAT and CDR2 is FQNNGV. J gave up 6 bases and V 5 bases, and 9 bases lay outside the gene matches. In DNA, the CDR3 is TGTGCCAGCAGCCGTCTTGGCAGGGGGGATGGCTACACCTTC. It yields the protein CASSRLGRGDGYTF.

The chain employs TRBV30 and TRBJ2-1; D call uncertain. The CDR3 has 16 amino acids. Germline loops: CDR1 GTSNPN, CDR2 SVGIG (reference sequence). With 1 base removed from V and 0 bases from J, the gap between germline ends came to 13 bases. The CDR3 sequence: CAWSALPQSSYNEQFF. The CDR3 DNA sequence: TGTGCCTGGAGTGCCCTCCCTCAAAGCTCCTACAATGAGCAGTTCTTC. The variable domain in full, with the rest retrieved from reference TRBV30 and TRBJ2-1, is SQTIHQWPATLVQPVGSPLSLECTVEGTSNPNLYWYRQAAGRGLQLLFYSVGIGQISSEVPQNLSASRPQDRQFILSSKKLLLSDSGFYLCAWSALPQSSYNEQFFGPGTRLTVL.

This chain links TRBV6-5 with TRBJ2-7; no clear D gene. The V end was cut by 1 base, the J end by 0 bases, with 10 bases between. Germline lookup yields CDR1 MNHEY and CDR2 SVGAGI. The CDR3 is 15 amino acids. The CDR3 loop is CASSYLAITSYEQYF. In DNA form, the CDR3 reads TGTGCCAGCAGTTACTTGGCTATTACCTCCTACGAGCAGTACTTC.